The sample holds a few counts of the clone carrying this T cell receptor (beta chain). Its cognate antigen is unknown. This sample is drawn from a study of blood T cells in healthy people across ages. Findings of the study overall: Among T cells, TCR beta diversity per million cells dropped roughly linearly as age rose.

PCR was performed a second time for 7 to 11 cycles using a sample-barcoded 5' primer and a J-beta primer mix. TCRdb re-derived calls from the 5' RACE reads in MiXCR, one entry per CDR3 protein. The sample lists fewer than 800,000 distinct CDR3 sequences, roughly 50% occurring once. Germline V CDR1 and CDR2: DFQATT, SNEGSKA (reference sequence). Trimming took 3 bases from V and 4 from J, leaving 9 bases between them. The CDR3 length is 12 residues. V and J are TRBV20-1 and TRBJ1-1, with a weak D call TRBD1 (6 bases). Sequencing was done on a sample of blood. This TCR was sampled from an older woman in good health. The DNA of the CDR3 is TGCAGTGCTAGCAGGGGAGGCACTGAAGCTTTCTTT. Residues: CSASRGGTEAFF.